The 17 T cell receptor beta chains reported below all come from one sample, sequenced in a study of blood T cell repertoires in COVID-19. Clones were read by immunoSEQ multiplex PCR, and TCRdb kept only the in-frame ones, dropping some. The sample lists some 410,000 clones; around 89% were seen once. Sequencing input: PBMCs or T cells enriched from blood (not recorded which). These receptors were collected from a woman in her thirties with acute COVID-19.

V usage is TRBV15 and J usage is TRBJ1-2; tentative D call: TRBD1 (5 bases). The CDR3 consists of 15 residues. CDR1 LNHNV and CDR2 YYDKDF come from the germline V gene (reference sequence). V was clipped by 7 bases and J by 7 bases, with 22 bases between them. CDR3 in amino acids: CATTPRRGYEGGYTF. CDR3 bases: TGTGCCACCACCCCACGGCGGGGGTATGAGGGTGGCTACACCTTC.

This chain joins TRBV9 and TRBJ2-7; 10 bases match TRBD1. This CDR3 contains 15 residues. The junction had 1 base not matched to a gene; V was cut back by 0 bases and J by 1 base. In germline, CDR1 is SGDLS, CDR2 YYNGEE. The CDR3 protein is CASSVAGQGSYEQYF. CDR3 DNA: TGTGCCAGCAGCGTAGCGGGACAGGGGTCCTACGAGCAGTACTTC. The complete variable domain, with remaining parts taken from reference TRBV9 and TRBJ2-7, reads DSGVTQTPKHLITATGQRVTLRCSPRSGDLSVYWYQQSLDQGLQFLIQYYNGEERAKGNILERFSAQQFPDLHSELNLSSLELGDSALYFCASSVAGQGSYEQYFGPGTRLTVT.

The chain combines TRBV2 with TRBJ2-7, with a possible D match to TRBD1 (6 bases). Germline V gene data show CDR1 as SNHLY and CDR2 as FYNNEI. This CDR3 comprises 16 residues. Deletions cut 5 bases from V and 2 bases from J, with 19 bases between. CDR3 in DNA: TGTGCCAGCAGTCCCTTCGAAACAGGGTTCGCCTACGAGCAGTACTTC. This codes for CASSPFETGFAYEQYF. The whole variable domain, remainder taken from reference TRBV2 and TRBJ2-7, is EPEVTQTPSHQVTQMGQEVILRCVPISNHLYFYWYRQILGQKVEFLVSFYNNEISEKSEIFDDQFSVERPDGSNFTLKIRSTKLEDSAMYFCASSPFETGFAYEQYFGPGTRLTVT.

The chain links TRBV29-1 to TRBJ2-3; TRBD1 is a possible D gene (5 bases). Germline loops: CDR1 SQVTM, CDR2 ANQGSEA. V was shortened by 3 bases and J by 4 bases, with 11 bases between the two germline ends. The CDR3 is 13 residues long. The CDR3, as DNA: TGCAGCGTTGAGGACATGAGCCCAGATACGCAGTATTTT. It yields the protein CSVEDMSPDTQYF.

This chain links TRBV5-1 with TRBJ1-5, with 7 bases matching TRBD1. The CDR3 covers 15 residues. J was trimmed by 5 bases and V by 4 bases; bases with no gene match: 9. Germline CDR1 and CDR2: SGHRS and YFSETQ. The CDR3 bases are TGCGCCAGCAGCCTATCCGGGACAGACTATCAGCCCCAGCATTTT. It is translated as CASSLSGTDYQPQHF.

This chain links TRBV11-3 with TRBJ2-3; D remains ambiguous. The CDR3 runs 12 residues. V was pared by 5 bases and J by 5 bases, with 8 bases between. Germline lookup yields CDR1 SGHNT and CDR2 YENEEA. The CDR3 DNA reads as TGTGCCAGCAGCCACCCGGGAGATACGCAGTATTTT. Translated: CASSHPGDTQYF.

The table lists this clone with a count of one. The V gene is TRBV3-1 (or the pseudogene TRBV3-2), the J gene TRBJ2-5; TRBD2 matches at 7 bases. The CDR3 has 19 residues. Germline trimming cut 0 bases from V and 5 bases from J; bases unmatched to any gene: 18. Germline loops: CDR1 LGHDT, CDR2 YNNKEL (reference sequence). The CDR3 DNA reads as TGTGCCAGCAGCCAAGACGGAAGGCTAGCGGTTAGAAGTTGGGAGACCCAGTACTTC. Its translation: CASSQDGRLAVRSWETQYF.

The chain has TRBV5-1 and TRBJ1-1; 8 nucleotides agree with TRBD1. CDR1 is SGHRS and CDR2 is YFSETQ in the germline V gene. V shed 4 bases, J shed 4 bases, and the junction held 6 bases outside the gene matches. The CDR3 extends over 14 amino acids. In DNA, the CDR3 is TGCGCCAGCAGCCGACCGGACAGGGTCACTGAAGCTTTCTTT. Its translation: CASSRPDRVTEAFF. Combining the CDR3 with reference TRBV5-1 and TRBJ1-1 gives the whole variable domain KAGVTQTPRYLIKTRGQQVTLSCSPISGHRSVSWYQQTPGQGLQFLFEYFSETQRNKGNFPGRFSGRQFSNSRSEMNVSTLELGDSALYLCASSRPDRVTEAFFGQGTRLTVV.

CDR3 DNA sequence: TGTGCCAGCTCAGCGAATCTGGGCAATCAGCCCCAGCATTTT. Protein sequence: CASSANLGNQPQHF. The chain uses TRBV18 and TRBJ1-5; no firm D call. Germline-derived CDR1 and CDR2 are KGHSH and LQKENI. The CDR3 extends over 14 amino acids. Between the trimmed V and J ends, which lost 5 bases and 2 bases, there was a span of 10 bases. The complete variable domain, with remaining parts taken from reference TRBV18 and TRBJ1-5, reads NAGVMQNPRHLVRRRGQEARLRCSPMKGHSHVYWYRQLPEEGLKFMVYLQKENIIDESGMPKERFSAEFPKEGPSILRIQQVVRGDSAAYFCASSANLGNQPQHFGDGTRLSIL.

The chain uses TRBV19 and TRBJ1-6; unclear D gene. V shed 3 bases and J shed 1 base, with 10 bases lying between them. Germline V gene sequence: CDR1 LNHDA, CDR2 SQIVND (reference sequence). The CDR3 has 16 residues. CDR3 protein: CASSIGVLSYNSPLHF. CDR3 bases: TGTGCCAGTAGTATTGGTGTTCTATCCTATAATTCACCCCTCCACTTT.

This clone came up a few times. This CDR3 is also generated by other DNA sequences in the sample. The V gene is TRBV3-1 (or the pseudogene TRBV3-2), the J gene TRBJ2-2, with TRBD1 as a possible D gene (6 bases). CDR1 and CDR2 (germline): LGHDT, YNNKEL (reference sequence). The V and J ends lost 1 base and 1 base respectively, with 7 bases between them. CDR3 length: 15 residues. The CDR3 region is CASSQGGGNTGELFF. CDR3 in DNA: TGTGCCAGCAGCCAAGGAGGGGGGAACACCGGGGAGCTGTTTTTT.

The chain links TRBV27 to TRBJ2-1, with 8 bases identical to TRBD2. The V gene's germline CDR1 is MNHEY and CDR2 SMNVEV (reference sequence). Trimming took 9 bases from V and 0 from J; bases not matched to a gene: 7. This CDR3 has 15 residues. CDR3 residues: CASIKRGPSYNEQFF. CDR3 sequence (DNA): TGTGCCAGTATTAAGCGGGGGCCCTCCTACAATGAGCAGTTCTTC.

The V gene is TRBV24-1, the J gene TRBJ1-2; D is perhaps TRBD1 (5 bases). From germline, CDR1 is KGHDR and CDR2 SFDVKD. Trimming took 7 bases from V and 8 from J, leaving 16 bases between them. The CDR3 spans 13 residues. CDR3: CATSHEETEGYTF. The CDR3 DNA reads TGTGCCACCAGCCACGAAGAGACAGAAGGCTACACCTTC.

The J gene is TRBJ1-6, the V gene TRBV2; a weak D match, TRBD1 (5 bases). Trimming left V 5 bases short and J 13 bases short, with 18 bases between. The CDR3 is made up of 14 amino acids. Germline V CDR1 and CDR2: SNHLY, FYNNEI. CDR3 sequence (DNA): TGTGCCAGCAGTCCAATTGGGTCAGGGTCGCCCCTCCACTTT. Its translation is CASSPIGSGSPLHF.

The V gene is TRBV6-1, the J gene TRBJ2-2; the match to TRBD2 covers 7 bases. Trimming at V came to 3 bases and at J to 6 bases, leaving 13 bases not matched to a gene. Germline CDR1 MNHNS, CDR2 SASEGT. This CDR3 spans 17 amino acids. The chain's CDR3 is CASSEKFSGLVPGELFF. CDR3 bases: TGTGCCAGCAGTGAGAAGTTTAGTGGACTAGTCCCCGGGGAGCTGTTTTTT.

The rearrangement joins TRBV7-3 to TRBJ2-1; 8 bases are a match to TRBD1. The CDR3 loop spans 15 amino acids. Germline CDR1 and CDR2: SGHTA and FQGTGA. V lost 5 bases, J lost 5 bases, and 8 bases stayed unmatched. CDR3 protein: CASSREGQGHNEQFF. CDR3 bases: TGTGCCAGCAGCCGGGAAGGACAGGGCCACAATGAGCAGTTCTTC.

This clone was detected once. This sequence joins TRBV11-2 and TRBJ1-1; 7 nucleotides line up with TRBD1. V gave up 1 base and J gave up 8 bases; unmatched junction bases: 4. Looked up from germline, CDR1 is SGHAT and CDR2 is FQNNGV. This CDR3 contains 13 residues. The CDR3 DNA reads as TGTGCCAGCAGCTTAGGACAGGGAGCGGAAGCTTTCTTT. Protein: CASSLGQGAEAFF.